One and the same sample provided the 3 T cell receptor beta chains below, sequenced in a study of post-analysis software for immune sequencing data. Study-wide points: Patients used four to six TRBV segments, including TRBV5-6, TRBV5-1 and TRBV20-1, more often than controls.

The authors incorporated unique molecular identifiers into the TCR beta cDNA libraries. Via MiXCR, TCRdb re-called the PCR reads, giving one row per CDR3 protein. Counted here are about 770,000 distinct CDR3 sequences, under 60% occurring once; the ten biggest clones make up roughly 4.4%. Their cognate antigens are unknown. The material sequenced was blood. These TCRs come from a girl aged 10-17 years with multiple sclerosis.

The table lists this clonotype with a few counts. The chain employs TRBV29-1 and TRBJ1-4; D unclear. Germline lookup yields CDR1 SQVTM and CDR2 ANQGSEA. Trimming left V 7 bases short and J 8 bases short, with 17 bases between. The CDR3 has 13 residues. The CDR3 reads CSALQGAREKLFF. CDR3 nucleotides: TGCAGCGCCCTGCAAGGAGCACGGGAAAAACTGTTTTTT.

The chain combines TRBV6-6 with TRBJ1-1, with 9 positions matching TRBD1. Germline CDR1 reads MNHNY; CDR2 reads SVGAGI (reference sequence). This CDR3 comprises 14 residues. V was clipped by 6 bases and J by 5 bases; unmatched bases: 7. CDR3 in DNA: TGTGCCAGCAGCCCACAGGGGGCGCGGACTGAAGCTTTCTTT. It specifies CASSPQGARTEAFF.

This clonotype was counted only a few times. The chain employs TRBV6-6 and TRBJ2-5; 7 bases are a match to TRBD2. The germline V gene has CDR1 MNHNY and CDR2 SVGAGI (reference sequence). The trim removed 4 bases at V and 4 bases at J, leaving 12 bases unmatched. The CDR3 length is 16 residues. CDR3 nucleotide sequence: TGTGCCAGCAGTTCCTCCGGGAGGCTAGCCTCAGAGACCCAGTACTTC. Translating it yields CASSSSGRLASETQYF.